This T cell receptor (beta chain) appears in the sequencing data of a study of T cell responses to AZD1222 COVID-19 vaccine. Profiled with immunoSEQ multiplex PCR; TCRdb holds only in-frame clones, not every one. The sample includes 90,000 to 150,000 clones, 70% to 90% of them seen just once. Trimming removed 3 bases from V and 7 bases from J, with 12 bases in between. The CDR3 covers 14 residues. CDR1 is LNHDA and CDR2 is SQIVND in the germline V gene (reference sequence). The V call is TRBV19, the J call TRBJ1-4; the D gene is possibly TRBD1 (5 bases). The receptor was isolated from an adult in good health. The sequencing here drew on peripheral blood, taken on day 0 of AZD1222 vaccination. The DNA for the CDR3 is TGTGCCAGTAGTATGGGGGGTTCCAGTGAAAAACTGTTTTTT. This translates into CASSMGGSSEKLFF.